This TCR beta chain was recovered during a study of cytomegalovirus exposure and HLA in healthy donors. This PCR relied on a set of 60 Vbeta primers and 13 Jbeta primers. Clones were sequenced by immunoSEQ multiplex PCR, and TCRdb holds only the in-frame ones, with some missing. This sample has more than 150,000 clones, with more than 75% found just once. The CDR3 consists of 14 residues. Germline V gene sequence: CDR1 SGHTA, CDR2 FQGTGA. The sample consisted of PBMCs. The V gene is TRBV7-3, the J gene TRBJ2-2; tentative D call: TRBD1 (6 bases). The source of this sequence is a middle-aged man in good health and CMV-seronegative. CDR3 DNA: TGTGCGGCAGGGGTGGGTCCGAACACCGGGGAGCTGTTTTTT. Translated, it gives CAAGVGPNTGELFF. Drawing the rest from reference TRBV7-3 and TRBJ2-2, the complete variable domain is GAGVSQTPSNKVTEKGKYVELRCDPISGHTALYWYRQSLGQGPEFLIYFQGTGAADDSGLPNDRFFAVRPEGSVSTLKIQRTERGDSAVYLCAAGVGPNTGELFFGEGSRLTVL.